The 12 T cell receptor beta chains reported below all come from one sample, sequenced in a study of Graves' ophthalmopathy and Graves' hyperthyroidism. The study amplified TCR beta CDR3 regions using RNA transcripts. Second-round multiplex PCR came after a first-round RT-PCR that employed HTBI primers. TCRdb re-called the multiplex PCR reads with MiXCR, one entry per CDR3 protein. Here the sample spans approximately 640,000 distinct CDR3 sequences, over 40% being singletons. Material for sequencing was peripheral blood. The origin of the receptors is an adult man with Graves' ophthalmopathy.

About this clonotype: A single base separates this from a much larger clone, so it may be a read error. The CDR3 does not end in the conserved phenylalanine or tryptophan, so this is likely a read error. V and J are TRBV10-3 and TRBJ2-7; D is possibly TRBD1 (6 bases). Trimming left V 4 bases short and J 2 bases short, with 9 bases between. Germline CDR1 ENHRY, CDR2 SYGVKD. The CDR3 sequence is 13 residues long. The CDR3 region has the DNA TGTGCCATCAGTGGGACAGAAGCCTACGAGCAGTACCTC. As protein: CAISGTEAYEQYL.

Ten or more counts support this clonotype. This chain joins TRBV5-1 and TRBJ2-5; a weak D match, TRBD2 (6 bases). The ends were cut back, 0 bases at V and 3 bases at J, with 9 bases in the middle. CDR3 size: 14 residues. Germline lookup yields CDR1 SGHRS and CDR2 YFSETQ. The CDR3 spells CASSLGRREETQYF. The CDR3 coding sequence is TGCGCCAGCAGCTTGGGACGGAGGGAAGAGACCCAGTACTTC.

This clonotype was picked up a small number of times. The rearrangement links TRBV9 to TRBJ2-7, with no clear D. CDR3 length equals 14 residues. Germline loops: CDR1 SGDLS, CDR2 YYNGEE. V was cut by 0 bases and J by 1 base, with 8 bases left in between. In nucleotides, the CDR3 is TGTGCCAGCAGCGTAGTTCCGGAATCCTACGAGCAGTACTTC. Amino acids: CASSVVPESYEQYF.

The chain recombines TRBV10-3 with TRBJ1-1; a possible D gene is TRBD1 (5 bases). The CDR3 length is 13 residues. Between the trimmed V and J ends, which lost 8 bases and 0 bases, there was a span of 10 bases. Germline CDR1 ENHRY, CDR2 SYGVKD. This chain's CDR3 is CAIGGVLNTEAFF. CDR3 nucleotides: TGTGCCATCGGAGGGGTCCTGAACACTGAAGCTTTCTTT.

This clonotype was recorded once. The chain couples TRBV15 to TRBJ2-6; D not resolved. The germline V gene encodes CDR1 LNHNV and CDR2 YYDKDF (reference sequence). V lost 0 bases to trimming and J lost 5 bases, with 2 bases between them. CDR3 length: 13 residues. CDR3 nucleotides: TGTGCCACCAGCAGAGAGAGGGCCAACGTCCTGACTTTC. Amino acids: CATSRERANVLTF.

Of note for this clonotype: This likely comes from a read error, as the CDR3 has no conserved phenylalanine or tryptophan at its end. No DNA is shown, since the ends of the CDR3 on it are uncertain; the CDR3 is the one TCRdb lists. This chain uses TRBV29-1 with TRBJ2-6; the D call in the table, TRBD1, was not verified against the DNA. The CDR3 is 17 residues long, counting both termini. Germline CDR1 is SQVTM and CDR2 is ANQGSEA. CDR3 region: CSVEGTVRNSGANVLVL.

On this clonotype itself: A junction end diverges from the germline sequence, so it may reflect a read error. CDR3 protein: CASSRTVLNTEAFF. The DNA of the CDR3 is TGCGCCAGCAGCCGGACAGTCTTGAACACTGAAGCTTTCTTT. The chain recombines TRBV7-2 with TRBJ1-1; tentatively, D is TRBD1 (6 bases). Germline V gives CDR1 SGHTA, CDR2 FQGNSA. The CDR3 spans 14 residues.

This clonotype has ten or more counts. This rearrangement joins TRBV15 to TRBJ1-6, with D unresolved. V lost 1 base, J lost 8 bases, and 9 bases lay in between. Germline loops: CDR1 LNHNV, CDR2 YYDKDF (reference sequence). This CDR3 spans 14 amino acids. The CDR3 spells CATSRVRGYSPLHF. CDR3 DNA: TGTGCCACCAGCAGAGTTCGGGGTTATTCACCCCTCCACTTT. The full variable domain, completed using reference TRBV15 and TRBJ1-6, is DAMVIQNPRYQVTQFGKPVTLSCSQTLNHNVMYWYQQKSSQAPKLLFHYYDKDFNNEADTPDNFQSRRPNTSFCFLDIRSPGLGDTAMYLCATSRVRGYSPLHFGNGTRLTVT.

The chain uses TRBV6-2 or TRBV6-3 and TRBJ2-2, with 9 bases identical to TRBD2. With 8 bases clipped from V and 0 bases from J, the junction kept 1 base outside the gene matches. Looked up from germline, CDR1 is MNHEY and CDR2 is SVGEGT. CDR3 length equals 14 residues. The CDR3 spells CASERGANTGELFF. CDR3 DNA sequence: TGTGCCAGCGAGCGGGGGGCGAACACCGGGGAGCTGTTTTTT.

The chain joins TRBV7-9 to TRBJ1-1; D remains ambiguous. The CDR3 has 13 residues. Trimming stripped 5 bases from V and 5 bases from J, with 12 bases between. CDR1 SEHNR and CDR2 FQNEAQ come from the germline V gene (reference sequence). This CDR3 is CASSPLVGTEAFF. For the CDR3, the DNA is TGTGCCAGCAGCCCCTTAGTGGGGACTGAAGCTTTCTTT.

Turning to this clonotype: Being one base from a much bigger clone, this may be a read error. This CDR3 reads CAISENDGPSGYTF. The DNA for the CDR3 is TGTGCCATCAGTGAAAATGACGGACCGAGTGGCTACACCTTC. The chain is built from TRBV10-3 and TRBJ1-2; no definite D call. Trimming took 3 bases from V and 7 from J, leaving 15 bases between them. This CDR3 contains 14 residues. In germline, CDR1 is ENHRY, CDR2 SYGVKD.

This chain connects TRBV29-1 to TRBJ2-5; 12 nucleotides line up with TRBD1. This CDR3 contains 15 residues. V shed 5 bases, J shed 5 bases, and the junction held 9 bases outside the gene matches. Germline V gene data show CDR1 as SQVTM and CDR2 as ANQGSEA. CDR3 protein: CSVSPGQGAFETQYF. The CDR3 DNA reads TGCAGCGTTTCCCCGGGACAGGGGGCATTTGAGACCCAGTACTTC.